This TCR beta chain was recovered during a study of chemoradiotherapy in HPV16-positive cancers. Over chemoradiotherapy, repertoires were sampled more than once. Profiled with immunoSEQ multiplex PCR; TCRdb holds only in-frame clones, not every one. Here the sample spans fewer than 10,000 clones, approximately 90% being singletons. Trimming shortened V by 3 bases and J by 5 bases, and 17 bases separated the two germline ends. CDR1 ENHRY and CDR2 SYGVKD come from the germline V gene. The CDR3 sequence is 15 residues long. The gene calls are TRBV10-3 and TRBJ2-7; D not resolved. The sequenced sample was blood, obtained from a patient who underwent chemoradiotherapy. The receptor was derived from a human donor with HPV-associated anogenital cancer. In DNA form, the CDR3 reads TGTGCCATCAGTGACCCCAGCTTCGGGTCGGACGAGCAGTACTTC. Translated, it gives CAISDPSFGSDEQYF.